Listed here are 31 T cell receptor beta chains from one sample, sequenced in a study of blood T cell repertoires in COVID-19. Produced via immunoSEQ multiplex PCR; TCRdb's table is partial and in-frame only. The repertoire holds about 280,000 clones, around nine tenths seen once, with 6% in the top ten. Input material: PBMCs or T cells enriched from blood (not recorded which). These receptors originate from a woman in her thirties or forties who had recovered from COVID-19.

This clone was counted between two and nine times. Distinct nucleotide sequences in the sample also encode this CDR3. This chain connects TRBV3-1 (or the pseudogene TRBV3-2) to TRBJ2-7; D ambiguous. In germline, CDR1 is LGHDT, CDR2 YNNKEL (reference sequence). The CDR3 totals 11 residues. Trimming stripped 3 bases from V and 3 bases from J, with 3 bases between. Written as DNA, the CDR3 is TGTGCCAGCAGCCAGAGCTACGAGCAGTACTTC. This translates into CASSQSYEQYF.

The rearrangement uses TRBV30 and TRBJ1-4; perhaps TRBD1 as D (5 bases). Germline V lookup: CDR1 GTSNPN, CDR2 SVGIG (reference sequence). The germline V and J ends were trimmed by 8 bases and 0 bases, with 13 bases remaining between them. This CDR3 region has 14 residues. CDR3: CAGNKDTTNEKLFF. The CDR3 region has the DNA TGTGCCGGGAACAAGGACACAACTAATGAAAAACTGTTTTTT.

This chain links TRBV21-1 with TRBJ2-7; TRBD2 was called by the table and not checked on the DNA. TRBV21-1 is classified as a pseudogene. This CDR3 is built from 16 residues. As DNA, the CDR3 is TGTGCCAGCAGCCACACAACCCAACGGGACTCCTACGAGCAGTACTTC. Its translation: CASSHTTQRDSYEQYF.

The rearrangement uses TRBV7-3 and TRBJ2-6; 10 nucleotides line up with TRBD2. The CDR3 spans 17 residues. With V trimmed by 4 bases and J by 0 bases, 3 bases remained unmatched. Germline V lookup: CDR1 SGHTA, CDR2 FQGTGA. The CDR3 sequence is CASSSSGSYSGANVLTF. The CDR3 DNA sequence: TGTGCCAGCAGCTCTAGCGGGAGCTACTCTGGGGCCAACGTCCTGACTTTC.

This chain connects TRBV25-1 to TRBJ2-1; 11 bases align to TRBD2. Trimming at V came to 2 bases and at J to 6 bases, leaving 6 bases not matched to a gene. This CDR3 has 16 amino acids. CDR1 MGHDK and CDR2 SYGVNS come from the germline V gene. CDR3 region: CASSEGSGRALNEQFF. As DNA, the CDR3 is TGTGCCAGCAGTGAAGGTAGCGGGAGGGCCCTCAATGAGCAGTTCTTC.

The chain links TRBV4-1 to TRBJ1-2; 8 nucleotides align to TRBD1. The CDR3 consists of 15 residues. The V and J ends lost 5 bases and 4 bases, in that order; junction bases with no gene match: 9. In germline, CDR1 is MGHRA, CDR2 YSYEKL. This chain's CDR3 is CASSSRTGIFYGYTF. The CDR3 nucleotides read TGCGCCAGCAGCTCCCGGACAGGGATATTCTATGGCTACACCTTC.

The chain uses TRBV7-9 and TRBJ1-2, with D perhaps TRBD1 (5 bases). Trimming shortened V by 0 bases and J by 8 bases, and 10 bases separated the two germline ends. CDR3 length: 13 residues. Germline V gene sequence: CDR1 SEHNR, CDR2 FQNEAQ (reference sequence). The CDR3 nucleotides are TGTGCCAGCAGCTTAGCGGGCCGGGGGGGCTACACCTTC. Translating it yields CASSLAGRGGYTF. The full variable domain, completed using reference TRBV7-9 and TRBJ1-2, is DTGVSQNPRHKITKRGQNVTFRCDPISEHNRLYWYRQTLGQGPEFLTYFQNEAQLEKSRLLSDRFSAERPKGSFSTLEIQRTEQGDSAMYLCASSLAGRGGYTFGSGTRLTVV.

The sample holds one count of this clone. The rearrangement links TRBV4-2 to TRBJ2-6; maybe TRBD2 (6 bases). Germline V gives CDR1 LGHNA, CDR2 YNFKEQ. V was shortened by 0 bases and J by 0 bases, with 12 bases between the two germline ends. The CDR3 extends over 18 amino acids. The CDR3 nucleotides read TGTGCCAGCAGCCAAGACGACGGGAGCAGCTCTGGGGCCAACGTCCTGACTTTC. Protein sequence: CASSQDDGSSSGANVLTF.

This chain uses TRBV28 with TRBJ2-1, with TRBD2 identical over 13 bases. The CDR3 sequence is 21 residues long. The germline V gene encodes CDR1 MDHEN and CDR2 SYDVKM. Losses at the gene ends were 1 base for V and 6 bases for J; bases not matched to a gene: 18. As DNA, the CDR3 is TGTGCCAGCAGTTTATCCCTCCGGACTAGCGGGAGCGATTGGGGTATCAATGAGCAGTTCTTC. This translates into CASSLSLRTSGSDWGINEQFF. Combining the CDR3 with reference TRBV28 and TRBJ2-1 gives the whole variable domain DVKVTQSSRYLVKRTGEKVFLECVQDMDHENMFWYRQDPGLGLRLIYFSYDVKMKEKGDIPEGYSVSREKKERFSLILESASTNQTSMYLCASSLSLRTSGSDWGINEQFFGPGTRLTVL.

The rearrangement links TRBV6-5 to TRBJ1-4; 7 nucleotides agree with TRBD1. This CDR3 spans 15 amino acids. CDR1 is MNHEY and CDR2 is SVGAGI in the germline V gene. V gave up 6 bases and J gave up 6 bases; unmatched junction bases: 10. CDR3 in amino acids: CASRLTTGEYEKLFF. The CDR3 bases are TGTGCCAGCAGGCTAACTACAGGGGAATATGAAAAACTGTTTTTT.

This clone was counted between two and nine times. The chain carries TRBV7-9 and TRBJ2-5, with D possibly being TRBD1 (6 bases). The CDR3 covers 16 residues. V was clipped by 5 bases and J by 5 bases, with 21 bases between them. Germline lookup yields CDR1 SEHNR and CDR2 FQNEAQ (reference sequence). For the CDR3, the DNA is TGTGCCAGCAGCGGAGACCCCAGCAGGGGAGTCGAGACCCAGTACTTC. Translating gives CASSGDPSRGVETQYF.

The chain has TRBV9 and TRBJ2-7, with D perhaps matching TRBD2 (7 bases). Looked up from germline, CDR1 is SGDLS and CDR2 is YYNGEE. The ends were cut back, 4 bases at V and 4 bases at J, with 27 bases in the middle. This CDR3 has 18 amino acids. CDR3 DNA: TGTGCCAGCAGCCCAAGATGGGGGGGCGGCCTAGCGGCTTACGAGCAGTACTTC. Protein product: CASSPRWGGGLAAYEQYF. Using reference TRBV9 and TRBJ2-7 for the parts outside the CDR3, the full variable domain is DSGVTQTPKHLITATGQRVTLRCSPRSGDLSVYWYQQSLDQGLQFLIQYYNGEERAKGNILERFSAQQFPDLHSELNLSSLELGDSALYFCASSPRWGGGLAAYEQYFGPGTRLTVT.

The chain carries TRBV10-2 and TRBJ2-2; D not resolved. Germline V gives CDR1 WSHSY, CDR2 SAAADI. The germline V and J ends were trimmed by 6 bases and 7 bases, with 6 bases remaining between them. The CDR3 sequence is 11 residues long. CDR3 amino acids: CASSLSGELFF. Written as DNA, the CDR3 is TGCGCCAGCAGCCTGAGCGGGGAGCTGTTTTTT.

The V call is TRBV28, the J call TRBJ1-1; TRBD1 matches 7 bases. The CDR3 length is 16 residues. Germline-derived CDR1 and CDR2 are MDHEN and SYDVKM. V lost 3 bases to trimming and J lost 1 base; unmatched junction nucleotides: 8. CDR3 nucleotides: TGTGCCAGCAGTTTTGTTGTGGGACAGAGGAACACTGAAGCTTTCTTT. Translation: CASSFVVGQRNTEAFF.

The V and J genes are TRBV28 and TRBJ2-3; D gene ambiguous. The CDR3 has 12 amino acids. Germline CDR1 MDHEN, CDR2 SYDVKM. The V end was cut by 6 bases, the J end by 5 bases, with 9 bases between. The CDR3 loop reads CASRTVLDTQYF. CDR3 nucleotide sequence: TGTGCCAGCAGAACAGTTCTAGATACGCAGTATTTT.

This clone was counted once. This sequence joins TRBV9 and TRBJ1-2; TRBD1 aligns across 9 bases. CDR3 length: 13 amino acids. V lost 5 bases to trimming and J lost 5 bases; unmatched junction nucleotides: 4. CDR1 is SGDLS and CDR2 is YYNGEE in the germline V gene. The CDR3 loop is CASSFGQGYGYTF. The CDR3 DNA is TGTGCCAGCAGTTTCGGACAGGGGTATGGCTACACCTTC.

The chain has TRBV6-5 and TRBJ2-2; 11 nucleotides align to TRBD2. Unmatched junction bases numbered 1, after V lost 3 bases and J lost 1 base. Germline V gene data show CDR1 as MNHEY and CDR2 as SVGAGI. There are 16 residues in the CDR3. In nucleotides, the CDR3 is TGTGCCAGCAGTTATACTAGCGGGAGGAACACCGGGGAGCTGTTTTTT. Translation: CASSYTSGRNTGELFF.

The V gene is TRBV3-1 (or the pseudogene TRBV3-2), the J gene TRBJ2-5, with D perhaps matching TRBD2 (6 bases). CDR1 is LGHDT, CDR2 YNNKEL, per germline (reference sequence). CDR3 size: 13 residues. The V and J ends lost 3 bases and 3 bases respectively, with 8 bases between them. The CDR3: CASSQASEETQYF. CDR3 nucleotides: TGTGCCAGCAGCCAGGCTAGCGAAGAGACCCAGTACTTC.

V is TRBV9 and J is TRBJ2-5; 9 bases agree with TRBD1. From germline, CDR1 is SGDLS and CDR2 YYNGEE. The CDR3 contains 14 residues. V trimming: 7 bases; J trimming: 3 bases; junction bases outside the gene matches: 7. The CDR3 DNA reads as TGTGCCAGCGGTTTCCGGGACAGGGAAGAGACCCAGTACTTC. Its translation: CASGFRDREETQYF.

The CDR3 coding sequence is TGTGCCAGCAGCTTCTCTAGACGGGATTGGGTCCAAGAGACCCAGTACTTC. Its protein product is CASSFSRRDWVQETQYF. This chain connects TRBV7-8 to TRBJ2-5; the D gene is possibly TRBD2 (5 bases). The CDR3 totals 17 residues. CDR1 and CDR2 (germline): SGHVS, FQNEAQ. V was pared by 3 bases and J by 1 base, with 18 bases between. Complete variable domain (other parts from reference TRBV7-8 and TRBJ2-5): GAGVSQSPRYKVAKRGQDVALRCDPISGHVSLFWYQQALGQGPEFLTYFQNEAQLDKSGLPSDRFFAERPEGSVSTLKIQRTQQEDSAVYLCASSFSRRDWVQETQYFGPGTRLLVL.

Only one count was recorded for this clone. The chain carries TRBV5-1 and TRBJ2-7; 9 nucleotides line up with TRBD1. Trimming cost V 4 bases and J 2 bases; bases outside gene matches: 7. From germline, CDR1 is SGHRS and CDR2 YFSETQ. CDR3 length: 15 residues. As DNA, the CDR3 is TGCGCCAGCAGCCTCGGACAGGGGAGGCCCTACGAGCAGTACTTC. It is translated as CASSLGQGRPYEQYF.

The chain joins TRBV28 to TRBJ1-6; D unclear. V was trimmed by 4 bases and J by 6 bases, leaving 7 bases between them. Germline V gene lookup returns CDR1 MDHEN and CDR2 SYDVKM. The CDR3 sequence is 13 residues long. This CDR3 is CASSSGVNSPLHF. As DNA, the CDR3 is TGTGCCAGCAGTTCGGGAGTTAATTCACCCCTCCACTTT.

V and J are TRBV14 and TRBJ2-1; D not resolved. The CDR3 extends over 17 amino acids. V shed 0 bases and J shed 0 bases, with 12 bases lying between them. The V gene's germline CDR1 is SGHDN and CDR2 FVKESK. The CDR3 DNA is TGTGCCAGCAGCCAAGATCATATCCTGAGCTCCTACAATGAGCAGTTCTTC. This sequence encodes CASSQDHILSSYNEQFF.

DNA for the CDR3: TGTGCCACCAGCGGAAGTACAGGGCCCTCTGGAAACACCATATATTTT. Translated: CATSGSTGPSGNTIYF. V and J are TRBV15 and TRBJ1-3, with D possibly being TRBD1 (6 bases). This CDR3 has 16 residues. Germline V gene data show CDR1 as LNHNV and CDR2 as YYDKDF (reference sequence). V dropped 5 bases and J dropped 0 bases, with 14 bases sitting between them.

The V and J genes are TRBV5-4 and TRBJ1-2; D uncertain. The CDR3 is made up of 14 amino acids. V was shortened by 0 bases and J by 2 bases, with 8 bases between the two germline ends. CDR1 is SGHNT and CDR2 is YYREEE in the germline V gene (reference sequence). The CDR3 spells CASSLVQANYGYTF. Written as DNA, the CDR3 is TGTGCCAGCAGCTTGGTTCAGGCCAACTATGGCTACACCTTC. The full variable domain, in which reference TRBV5-4 and TRBJ1-2 provide the parts outside the CDR3, is ETGVTQSPTHLIKTRGQQVTLRCSSQSGHNTVSWYQQALGQGPQFIFQYYREEENGRGNFPPRFSGLQFPNYSSELNVNALELDDSALYLCASSLVQANYGYTFGSGTRLTVV.

The V and J genes are TRBV3-1 (or the pseudogene TRBV3-2) and TRBJ2-3; possible D gene TRBD1, 6 bases. Germline assignment: CDR1 LGHDT and CDR2 YNNKEL (reference sequence). Deletions cut 1 base from V and 3 bases from J, with 11 bases between. The CDR3 runs 15 residues. The CDR3 reads CASSQGDTGTDTQYF. CDR3 in DNA: TGTGCCAGCAGCCAAGGGGACACTGGGACAGATACGCAGTATTTT.

The chain combines TRBV4-2 with TRBJ2-6; 8 nucleotides line up with TRBD1. With V trimmed by 1 base and J by 1 base, 12 bases remained unmatched. There are 20 residues in the CDR3. CDR1 and CDR2 (germline): LGHNA, YNFKEQ. The CDR3 region is CASSQGLSTGGDSGANVLTF. CDR3 nucleotides: TGTGCCAGCAGCCAAGGTCTGAGTACAGGGGGAGATTCTGGGGCCAACGTCCTGACTTTC.

This chain links TRBV28 with TRBJ1-5; perhaps TRBD1 as D (5 bases). Per germline, CDR1 MDHEN and CDR2 SYDVKM. The V gene lost 6 bases and the J gene lost 1 base, with 16 bases spanning the gap. The CDR3 consists of 16 residues. The CDR3, as DNA: TGTGCCAGCAGGCTCCAGGGTTCTGGGAGCAATCAGCCCCAGCATTTT. Amino acid sequence: CASRLQGSGSNQPQHF.

The genes are TRBV7-8 and TRBJ2-7, with D possibly TRBD2 on 6 matching bases. The CDR3 loop spans 15 amino acids. The V end was cut by 2 bases, the J end by 5 bases, with 16 bases between. The V gene's germline CDR1 is SGHVS and CDR2 FQNEAQ. This CDR3 reads CASSLLQRASNEQYF. Here the CDR3 DNA reads TGTGCCAGCAGCTTATTACAGCGGGCAAGTAACGAGCAGTACTTC.

The table lists this clone with a few counts. The chain uses TRBV19 and TRBJ1-2; tentative D call: TRBD1 (5 bases). The CDR3 spans 12 residues. The ends were cut back, 10 bases at V and 4 bases at J, with 13 bases in the middle. The V gene's germline CDR1 is LNHDA and CDR2 SQIVND (reference sequence). Here the CDR3 reads CATRAGTYGYTF. CDR3 nucleotides: TGTGCCACCCGAGCGGGGACCTATGGCTACACCTTC.

The DNA of the CDR3 is TGTGCCAGCACATCCCGGGACAGGGGGCATGAGGAACTGTTTTTT. Translation gives CASTSRDRGHEELFF. The V gene is TRBV28, the J gene TRBJ1-4; 12 bases fit TRBD1. Germline CDR1 and CDR2: MDHEN and SYDVKM. CDR3 length: 15 residues. V lost 7 bases to trimming and J lost 12 bases; unmatched junction nucleotides: 12.